This T cell receptor (beta chain) was sequenced in a study of cytomegalovirus exposure and HLA in healthy donors. The PCR made use of 60 Vbeta and 13 Jbeta primers. The data were produced by immunoSEQ multiplex PCR, yet TCRdb's version contains in-frame clones alone and is incomplete. The repertoire has 200,000 or so clones, more than 75% of them found once; the top ten carry roughly 0.75%. Concerning this clone: Its antigen is not known.

Study-wide results and limits: The study carried out a later analysis of TCR beta sequences. It associated approximately 16,000 of them with specific HLA alleles at a false discovery rate of 0.05. The investigators catalogued 160 or so TCR beta chains as cytomegalovirus-associated. The authors assumed roughly uniform sequencing depth across donors for presence/absence analyses. Specificity of a few CMV-associated chains for CMV antigens was verified in vitro.

The material sequenced was PBMCs. The receptor comes from a woman aged 18-29 years in good health and CMV-seronegative.

CDR3 sequence: CAWARTVNQPQHF. The CDR3 DNA sequence: TGTGCCTGGGCCCGGACAGTCAATCAGCCCCAGCATTTT. V gene TRBV30 combines with J gene TRBJ1-5; a weak D match, TRBD1 (6 bases). V gave up 5 bases and J gave up 3 bases, with 11 bases separating them. Germline-derived CDR1 and CDR2 are GTSNPN and SVGIG (reference sequence). There are 13 residues in the CDR3.